The 31 T cell receptor beta chains given below trace back to one sample, sequenced in a study of siplizumab effects on memory and regulatory T cells. TCRdb's table, derived via immunoSEQ multiplex PCR, lists solely in-frame clones and lacks some. The table shows about 100,000 clones, with 91% occurring only once. The sequenced material came from CD4+ T cells sorted from blood. The receptor set was obtained from a human donor in good health. Some clones in this sample may be carry-over from other donors' samples.

The chain uses TRBV9 and TRBJ2-1; 8 nucleotides match TRBD2. The CDR3 extends over 14 amino acids. Trimming removed 2 bases from V and 4 bases from J; junction bases left unmatched: 2. The germline gives CDR1 SGDLS, CDR2 YYNGEE. The CDR3 nucleotides are TGTGCCAGCAGCGTGAGCGGGAGATACAATGAGCAGTTCTTC. It is translated as CASSVSGRYNEQFF.

The chain recombines TRBV29-1 with TRBJ2-7; TRBD2 is a possible D gene (5 bases). CDR3 length: 10 amino acids. Germline V gives CDR1 SQVTM, CDR2 ANQGSEA. V dropped 6 bases and J dropped 7 bases, with 10 bases sitting between them. CDR3 nucleotide sequence: TGCAGCGTCGAGACGGGGGAGCAGTACTTC. It codes for CSVETGEQYF.

This chain connects TRBV7-9 to TRBJ1-4; 8 bases fit TRBD1. Germline values: CDR1 SEHNR, CDR2 FQNEAQ (reference sequence). The CDR3 length is 14 residues. Losses at the gene ends were 5 bases for V and 7 bases for J; bases not matched to a gene: 6. CDR3 coding DNA: TGTGCCAGCAGCCCAGGACAGGGTATTGAAAAACTGTTTTTT. Protein product: CASSPGQGIEKLFF.

The chain couples TRBV5-4 to TRBJ2-3; the D is unclear. CDR1 is SGHNT and CDR2 is YYREEE in the germline V gene (reference sequence). V was trimmed by 3 bases and J by 0 bases, leaving 11 bases between them. The CDR3 extends over 15 amino acids. In DNA, the CDR3 is TGTGCCAGCAGCTCGAAGGAAACTAGCACAGATACGCAGTATTTT. Its translation is CASSSKETSTDTQYF.

In regard to this clone: At one boundary the junction diverges from the germline segment, which might be a read error. Here the CDR3 reads CASSLGLAGSTDTQYF. CDR3 in DNA: TGTGCTAGCAGCTTGGGGCTTGCGGGTAGCACAGATACGCAGTATTTT. The chain recombines TRBV7-7 with TRBJ2-3, with D possibly called TRBD1 or TRBD2 (5 bases each). Per the germline V gene, CDR1 is SSHAT and CDR2 is FNYEAQ (reference sequence). The CDR3 runs 16 residues.

The J gene is TRBJ2-7, the V gene TRBV5-5; tentative D call: TRBD1 (6 bases). The length of the CDR3 is 14 residues. V was pared by 5 bases and J by 2 bases, with 14 bases between. Germline CDR1 SGHKS, CDR2 YYEKEE (reference sequence). The DNA of the CDR3 is TGTGCCAGCAGTCTTCCCGACAGGACCTACGAGCAGTACTTC. Its translation is CASSLPDRTYEQYF.

This clone was found a few times. V usage is TRBV10-1 and J usage is TRBJ1-2; D gene uncertain. In germline, CDR1 is WNHNN, CDR2 SYGVQD (reference sequence). The CDR3 has 12 amino acids. The V gene lost 3 bases and the J gene lost 2 bases, with 4 bases spanning the gap. CDR3 nucleotide sequence: TGCGCCAGCAGTGATTGGAACTATGGCTACACCTTC. It is translated as CASSDWNYGYTF.

As to this clone: At one end, the junction sequence differs from germline, possibly due to a read error. The chain is built from TRBV5-1 and TRBJ1-3, with D possibly TRBD1 on 5 matching bases. This CDR3 contains 14 residues. The V gene's germline CDR1 is SGHRS and CDR2 YFSETQ. The CDR3 DNA sequence: TGCGCCAGCAGATTGGGACCCTCTGGAAACACCATATATTTT. As protein: CASRLGPSGNTIYF.

CDR3 DNA: TGTGCCAGCAGCCAACCCAGGGATAGCGGGAGGTACGAGCAGTACTTC. Protein product: CASSQPRDSGRYEQYF. This chain uses TRBV4-2 with TRBJ2-7; 10 bases align to TRBD2. Germline assignment: CDR1 LGHNA and CDR2 YNFKEQ. With 2 bases clipped from V and 4 bases from J, the junction kept 8 bases outside the gene matches. This CDR3 region has 16 residues.

Details on this clone: At one of its ends the junction is not consistent with the germline gene, which may arise from a read error. This chain uses TRBV7-7 with TRBJ2-3, with 9 positions matching TRBD1. This CDR3 is built from 14 residues. The germline CDR1 and CDR2 sequences are SSHAT and FNYEAQ (reference sequence). In nucleotides, the CDR3 is TGTGCTAGCAGCCAGGACAGGGGTACAGATACGCAGTATTTT. This sequence encodes CASSQDRGTDTQYF.

This clone was recorded only once. Other DNA sequences within the sample encode an identical CDR3. The genes are TRBV30 and TRBJ2-1; no clear D gene. Looked up from germline, CDR1 is GTSNPN and CDR2 is SVGIG (reference sequence). V was clipped by 0 bases and J by 7 bases, with 7 bases between them. The CDR3 loop spans 12 amino acids. The CDR3 loop reads CAWSVLGNEQFF. DNA for the CDR3: TGTGCCTGGAGTGTACTCGGGAATGAGCAGTTCTTC. The complete variable domain, with remaining parts taken from reference TRBV30 and TRBJ2-1, reads SQTIHQWPATLVQPVGSPLSLECTVEGTSNPNLYWYRQAAGRGLQLLFYSVGIGQISSEVPQNLSASRPQDRQFILSSKKLLLSDSGFYLCAWSVLGNEQFFGPGTRLTVL.

The genes are TRBV5-5 and TRBJ2-7; D call uncertain. Germline V lookup: CDR1 SGHKS, CDR2 YYEKEE (reference sequence). The CDR3 consists of 14 residues. V was trimmed by 0 bases and J by 5 bases, leaving 12 bases between them. CDR3 residues: CASSLASSLNEQYF. CDR3 sequence (DNA): TGTGCCAGCAGCTTGGCCTCATCACTTAACGAGCAGTACTTC.

This clone was seen only once. V is TRBV5-6 and J is TRBJ1-4; TRBD1 is a possible D gene (5 bases). Germline lookup yields CDR1 SGHDT and CDR2 YYEEEE. The CDR3 consists of 15 residues. V dropped 4 bases and J dropped 3 bases, with 13 bases sitting between them. In DNA, the CDR3 is TGTGCCAGCAGCGCGTCAGGGAGGGCTAATGAAAAACTGTTTTTT. Protein product: CASSASGRANEKLFF.

In its sample, this clone was seen once. The chain is built from TRBV4-1 and TRBJ1-1; possibly TRBD1 for D (6 bases). CDR1 and CDR2 (germline): MGHRA, YSYEKL. CDR3 length: 14 amino acids. Trimming removed 6 bases from V and 2 bases from J, with 13 bases in between. The CDR3 sequence is CASRPPGANTEAFF. CDR3 bases: TGCGCCAGCAGACCCCCAGGGGCTAACACTGAAGCTTTCTTT.

This clone was recorded only once. CDR3 protein: CASSPSLSGNTIYF. The CDR3 DNA follows: TGTGCCAGCTCACCTTCCCTCTCTGGAAACACCATATATTTT. The rearrangement links TRBV18 to TRBJ1-3; unclear D gene. This CDR3 spans 14 amino acids. CDR1 is KGHSH and CDR2 is LQKENI in the germline V gene. The ends were cut back, 3 bases at V and 0 bases at J, with 6 bases in the middle. The full variable domain, its missing parts supplied by reference TRBV18 and TRBJ1-3, is NAGVMQNPRHLVRRRGQEARLRCSPMKGHSHVYWYRQLPEEGLKFMVYLQKENIIDESGMPKERFSAEFPKEGPSILRIQQVVRGDSAAYFCASSPSLSGNTIYFGEGSWLTVV.

The chain couples TRBV5-1 to TRBJ2-1; TRBD2 agrees at 12 bases. The V gene's germline CDR1 is SGHRS and CDR2 YFSETQ. Germline trimming cut 4 bases from V and 6 bases from J; bases unmatched to any gene: 17. The CDR3 covers 19 residues. In DNA, the CDR3 is TGCGCCAGCAGCCCGAAGTACCTAGCGGGAGGGGGCACCGGCAATGAGCAGTTCTTC. Translating gives CASSPKYLAGGGTGNEQFF.

The V gene is TRBV29-1, the J gene TRBJ2-5; unclear D gene. Germline values: CDR1 SQVTM, CDR2 ANQGSEA. V lost 0 bases, J lost 1 base, and 9 bases lay in between. The length of the CDR3 is 14 residues. This CDR3 reads CSVEDRWGQETQYF. In nucleotides, the CDR3 is TGCAGCGTTGAAGATCGCTGGGGCCAAGAGACCCAGTACTTC.

CDR3 DNA sequence: TGTGCCTGGAGTAAACTAGCGCGAGGCTCCGAGCAGTACTTC. Protein product: CAWSKLARGSEQYF. The genes are TRBV30 and TRBJ2-7; 7 bases align to TRBD2. Germline values: CDR1 GTSNPN, CDR2 SVGIG (reference sequence). Germline trimming cut 2 bases from V and 6 bases from J; bases unmatched to any gene: 10. The CDR3 contains 14 residues.

This chain links TRBV6-6 with TRBJ2-7; no reliable D call. V shed 7 bases and J shed 0 bases, with 10 bases lying between them. This CDR3 region has 13 residues. Germline loops: CDR1 MNHNY, CDR2 SVGAGI (reference sequence). The CDR3 region has the DNA TGTGCCAGCACCTCAGGAAGCTCCTACGAGCAGTACTTC. It codes for CASTSGSSYEQYF.

This clone is a singleton in its sample. The chain has TRBV14 and TRBJ2-7; D is perhaps TRBD1 (5 bases). The CDR3 sequence is 14 residues long. Germline CDR1 reads SGHDN; CDR2 reads FVKESK. V lost 1 base and J 4 bases, leaving 11 bases between the germline ends. The chain's CDR3 is CASSQGQGLYEQYF. The CDR3 nucleotides read TGTGCCAGCAGCCAAGGCCAGGGTCTGTACGAGCAGTACTTC.

CDR3: CASSYQAHRIPFF. The CDR3 DNA reads TGTGCCAGCAGTTACCAAGCCCACAGGATCCCGTTCTTC. The chain is built from TRBV6-6 and TRBJ2-1, with TRBD1 as a possible D gene (5 bases). V was pared by 2 bases and J by 15 bases, with 17 bases between. From germline, CDR1 is MNHNY and CDR2 SVGAGI (reference sequence). The CDR3 runs to 13 residues.

The gene calls are TRBV19 and TRBJ2-5; D perhaps matches TRBD1 (5 bases). Trimming stripped 8 bases from V and 3 bases from J, with 19 bases between. The CDR3 spans 15 residues. Per germline, CDR1 LNHDA and CDR2 SQIVND (reference sequence). CDR3 protein: CASSPPGLRKETQYF. Written as DNA, the CDR3 is TGTGCCAGTTCCCCCCCAGGGTTAAGGAAAGAGACCCAGTACTTC.

J is TRBJ2-5 and V is TRBV5-4; 9 bases are a match to TRBD1. Germline V gene lookup returns CDR1 SGHNT and CDR2 YYREEE (reference sequence). The CDR3 loop spans 15 amino acids. J lost 4 bases, V lost 3 bases, and 7 bases had no gene match. The CDR3: CASSSTGGAGETQYF. The CDR3 bases are TGTGCCAGCAGCTCCACAGGGGGCGCAGGAGAGACCCAGTACTTC.

This clone showed up just once. CDR3 DNA: TGTGCCAGCAGCTTAACTTCCCAGACCTCCTACAATGAGCAGTTCTTC. Protein: CASSLTSQTSYNEQFF. The rearrangement joins TRBV7-8 to TRBJ2-1; no reliable D call. V lost 2 bases and J lost 0, with 11 bases in between. CDR1 and CDR2 from the germline V gene are SGHVS and FQNEAQ. The CDR3 runs to 16 residues.

The genes are TRBV6-1 and TRBJ1-4, with a weak D call TRBD1 (6 bases). V gave up 6 bases and J gave up 0 bases, with 11 bases separating them. Germline V gene sequence: CDR1 MNHNS, CDR2 SASEGT. The CDR3 contains 15 residues. CDR3 DNA: TGTGCCAGCAGGGGGGGCGATGCAACTAATGAAAAACTGTTTTTT. Protein: CASRGGDATNEKLFF.

The J gene is TRBJ2-3, the V gene TRBV4-2; D remains unclear. Germline CDR1 reads LGHNA; CDR2 reads YNFKEQ. V lost 0 bases and J 0 bases, leaving 7 bases between the germline ends. This CDR3 spans 15 amino acids. CDR3 in DNA: TGTGCCAGCAGCCAAGATGAACGAAGCACAGATACGCAGTATTTT. It codes for CASSQDERSTDTQYF.

In this sample, this clone turned up once. At one end, the junction sequence differs from germline, possibly due to a read error. This sequence joins TRBV19 and TRBJ2-7; perhaps TRBD2 as D (6 bases). This CDR3 spans 14 amino acids. Per germline, CDR1 LNHDA and CDR2 SQIVND (reference sequence). The CDR3 is CASSLRGDSHEQYF. CDR3 bases: TGTGCCAGTAGTCTACGCGGGGACTCCCACGAGCAGTACTTC.

The V and J genes are TRBV9 and TRBJ1-2; no firm D call. Germline V gene lookup returns CDR1 SGDLS and CDR2 YYNGEE. The CDR3 is made up of 15 amino acids. Trimming removed 0 bases from V and 8 bases from J, with 17 bases in between. The DNA of the CDR3 is TGTGCCAGCAGCGTAGCCCCCAACTCGGGTGGGGGCTACACCTTC. Translating gives CASSVAPNSGGGYTF.

The chain recombines TRBV29-1 with TRBJ2-1; 8 bases are shared with TRBD2. V dropped 7 bases and J dropped 10; count of bases not matched to a gene: 9. This CDR3 is 12 amino acids long. Germline CDR1 reads SQVTM; CDR2 reads ANQGSEA. The CDR3 sequence: CSGGREGREQFF. The CDR3 nucleotides are TGCAGCGGCGGACGGGAGGGCCGCGAGCAGTTCTTC.

This clone was seen a handful of times. This chain joins TRBV7-6 and TRBJ2-3; TRBD2 matches 12 bases. CDR1 is SGHVS and CDR2 is FNYEAQ in the germline V gene. J was trimmed by 4 bases and V by 5 bases; bases with no gene match: 13. This CDR3 contains 18 residues. CDR3 in DNA: TGTGCCAGCAGCATCAAGCCGACTAGCGGGAGTAGGGCAGATACGCAGTATTTT. Translated: CASSIKPTSGSRADTQYF.

V usage is TRBV7-9 and J usage is TRBJ1-1; 8 positions match TRBD1. Germline values: CDR1 SEHNR, CDR2 FQNEAQ (reference sequence). This CDR3 spans 16 amino acids. Trimming took 3 bases from V and 3 from J; bases not matched to a gene: 9. This CDR3 is CASSFRQGARDTEAFF. The CDR3 region has the DNA TGTGCCAGCAGCTTCCGGCAGGGGGCTAGAGACACTGAAGCTTTCTTT.